A selection of T cell receptor beta chains follows, all from one sample in a study of blood T cell repertoires in COVID-19. The method was immunoSEQ multiplex PCR; TCRdb's version includes in-frame clones alone and lacks a portion of them. The sample gives around 400,000 clones, roughly 84% of which show up once; 1.4% to 1.5% is in the top ten. The specimen was PBMCs or T cells enriched from blood (not recorded which). These receptors originate from a woman younger than 35 who had been exposed to COVID-19. The CDR3 runs from the conserved cysteine through the conserved F or W. D genes are given only for firm matches. Clone sizes are given selectively: once, few, many, or a class where the clone is expanded.

D gene: -
J gene: TRBJ1-1
clone size: -
V gene: TRBV25-1
CDR3 protein: CASTSGHLNTEAFF

D gene: TRBD1
J gene: TRBJ1-6
clone size: -
V gene: TRBV28
CDR3 protein: CASTIGTGGFDNSPLHF

D gene: -
J gene: TRBJ2-7
clone size: -
V gene: TRBV7-9
CDR3 protein: CASRTTGTPYEQYF

D gene: -
J gene: TRBJ1-5
clone size: -
V gene: TRBV28
CDR3 protein: CASSTGPSGQPQHF

D gene: -
J gene: TRBJ1-1
clone size: -
V gene: TRBV29-1
CDR3 protein: CSVGLITEAFF

D gene: TRBD1
J gene: TRBJ2-4
clone size: -
V gene: TRBV11-2
CDR3 protein: CASSLYDRGQNIQYF

D gene: TRBD1
J gene: TRBJ1-1
clone size: few
V gene: TRBV27
CDR3 protein: CASSSRTGLNTEAFF

D gene: TRBD2
J gene: TRBJ2-1
clone size: -
V gene: TRBV29-1
CDR3 protein: CSAAGTSGGSNEQFF

D gene: TRBD2
J gene: TRBJ2-1
clone size: -
V gene: TRBV28
CDR3 protein: CASSRLEGTSGDNSYNEQFF

D gene: -
J gene: TRBJ1-1
clone size: -
V gene: TRBV28
CDR3 protein: CASSNRVAEAFF

D gene: TRBD2
J gene: TRBJ2-5
clone size: once
V gene: TRBV7-2
CDR3 protein: CASSLLAGGGETQYF

D gene: TRBD2
J gene: TRBJ2-1
clone size: -
V gene: TRBV19
CDR3 protein: CASSRGPLAGYYNEQFF

D gene: -
J gene: TRBJ1-2
clone size: -
V gene: TRBV27
CDR3 protein: CASSLSNQGTNNYGYTF

D gene: -
J gene: TRBJ1-6
clone size: -
V gene: TRBV28
CDR3 protein: CASSRGGSPLHF

D gene: TRBD1
J gene: TRBJ1-4
clone size: -
V gene: TRBV3-1/TRBV3-2
CDR3 protein: CASSQDPGGGEKLFF

D gene: -
J gene: TRBJ2-1
clone size: once
V gene: TRBV5-1
CDR3 protein: CASSLTLTLYNEQFF

D gene: -
J gene: TRBJ2-2
clone size: -
V gene: TRBV7-7
CDR3 protein: CASSLGGLNTGELFF

D gene: TRBD1
J gene: TRBJ1-6
clone size: -
V gene: TRBV5-5
CDR3 protein: CASSWGRDRGSRNSPLHF

D gene: -
J gene: TRBJ1-1
clone size: -
V gene: TRBV21-1
CDR3 protein: CASRQNTEAFF

D gene: TRBD2
J gene: TRBJ2-1
clone size: -
V gene: TRBV5-5
CDR3 protein: CASSRVMASGSYNEQFF

D gene: -
J gene: TRBJ2-3
clone size: -
V gene: TRBV7-9
CDR3 protein: CASSLIAGDTQYF

D gene: TRBD2
J gene: TRBJ2-1
clone size: once
V gene: TRBV5-1
CDR3 protein: CASSLVPTSQYNEQFF

D gene: TRBD2
J gene: TRBJ2-3
clone size: -
V gene: TRBV7-9
CDR3 protein: CASSLTSPTQYF

D gene: TRBD1
J gene: TRBJ2-7
clone size: -
V gene: TRBV2
CDR3 protein: CASSQEQGTYEQYF

D gene: -
J gene: TRBJ2-1
clone size: -
V gene: TRBV6-5
CDR3 protein: CASSYSKQNSYNEQFF

D gene: TRBD2
J gene: TRBJ2-5
clone size: -
V gene: TRBV6-5
CDR3 protein: CASRPSGGGETQYF

D gene: TRBD1
J gene: TRBJ2-5
clone size: -
V gene: TRBV7-9
CDR3 protein: CASSLQGEETQYF

D gene: -
J gene: TRBJ2-5
clone size: -
V gene: TRBV12-2
CDR3 protein: CASRLVRGETQYF

D gene: TRBD1
J gene: TRBJ2-4
clone size: -
V gene: TRBV5-4
CDR3 protein: CASNQQRGQSSLLAKNIQYF

D gene: TRBD1
J gene: TRBJ2-7
clone size: few
V gene: TRBV19
CDR3 protein: CASSQAGGEQYF

D gene: TRBD1
J gene: TRBJ1-2
clone size: -
V gene: TRBV5-1
CDR3 protein: CASSRGTGEGYTF

D gene: -
J gene: TRBJ2-7
clone size: -
V gene: TRBV21-1
CDR3 protein: CASSKVAIKTGGPYEQYF

D gene: -
J gene: TRBJ2-7
clone size: -
V gene: TRBV7-9
CDR3 protein: CASSLVPGVSYEQYF

D gene: -
J gene: TRBJ1-2
clone size: -
V gene: TRBV28
CDR3 protein: CASSSTPPGYGRAGYTF

D gene: -
J gene: TRBJ2-7
clone size: -
V gene: TRBV20-1
CDR3 protein: CSALTDEQYF

D gene: TRBD1
J gene: TRBJ1-1
clone size: -
V gene: TRBV5-1
CDR3 protein: CASSLASGGRSTEAFF

D gene: -
J gene: TRBJ1-5
clone size: -
V gene: TRBV28
CDR3 protein: CASSKYSNQPQHF

D gene: TRBD2
J gene: TRBJ2-1
clone size: -
V gene: TRBV24-1
CDR3 protein: CATSEPGLDSNEQFF

D gene: -
J gene: TRBJ1-4
clone size: -
V gene: TRBV13
CDR3 protein: CASSLGRAKTNEKLFF

D gene: -
J gene: TRBJ1-3
clone size: -
V gene: TRBV6-5
CDR3 protein: CASSFSQLSSGNTIYF